This T cell receptor beta chain was sequenced for a study of cytomegalovirus exposure and HLA in healthy donors. Trimming cost V 5 bases and J 5 bases; bases outside gene matches: 6. There are 15 residues in the CDR3. Germline V gives CDR1 SGHTA, CDR2 FQGTGA. TCRdb's copy holds only in-frame clones and misses some; the assay was immunoSEQ multiplex PCR. The sample contains fewer than 60,000 clones, about 94% of which appear only once. The V gene is TRBV7-3, the J gene TRBJ2-5, with 12 nucleotides matching TRBD2. The sequencing input was PBMCs. This sequence was found in a young woman in good health and CMV-seropositive. DNA of the CDR3: TGTGCCAGCAGCCCGCACGGACTAGCGGGGGAGACCCAGTACTTC. Residues: CASSPHGLAGETQYF.